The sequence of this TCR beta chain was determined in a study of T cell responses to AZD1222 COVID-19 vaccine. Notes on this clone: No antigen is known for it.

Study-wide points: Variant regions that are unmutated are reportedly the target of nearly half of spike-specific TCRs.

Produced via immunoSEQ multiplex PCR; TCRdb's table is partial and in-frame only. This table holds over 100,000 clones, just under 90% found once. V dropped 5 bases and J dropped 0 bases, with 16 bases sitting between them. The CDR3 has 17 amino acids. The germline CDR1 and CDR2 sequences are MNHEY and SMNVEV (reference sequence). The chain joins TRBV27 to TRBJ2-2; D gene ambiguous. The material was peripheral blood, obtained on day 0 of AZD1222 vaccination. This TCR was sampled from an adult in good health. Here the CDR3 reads CASSPLMTASNTGELFF. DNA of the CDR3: TGTGCCAGCAGTCCCCTGATGACGGCTTCGAACACCGGGGAGCTGTTTTTT.